This TCR beta chain was documented in a study of shared T cell receptors in the human thymus. Germline assignment: CDR1 GTSNPN and CDR2 SVGIG (reference sequence). Trimming at V came to 2 bases and at J to 8 bases, leaving 16 bases not matched to a gene. The length of the CDR3 is 17 residues. Here immunoSEQ multiplex PCR was the method, and the copy in TCRdb shows in-frame clones only, minus some. Of approximately 730,000 clones in the sample, approximately 83% were seen once. The same specimen was also included in a second study, on human thymus T cells.

The sample taken for sequencing was thymocytes. This receptor was identified in a girl under two years old with a congenital heart defect. The chain employs TRBV30 and TRBJ1-4, with TRBD1 matching 8 bases. As DNA, the CDR3 is TGTGCCTGGAGTCCCCCGCGGCGGGGGACAGGTACCGAAAAACTGTTTTTT. This sequence encodes CAWSPPRRGTGTEKLFF.